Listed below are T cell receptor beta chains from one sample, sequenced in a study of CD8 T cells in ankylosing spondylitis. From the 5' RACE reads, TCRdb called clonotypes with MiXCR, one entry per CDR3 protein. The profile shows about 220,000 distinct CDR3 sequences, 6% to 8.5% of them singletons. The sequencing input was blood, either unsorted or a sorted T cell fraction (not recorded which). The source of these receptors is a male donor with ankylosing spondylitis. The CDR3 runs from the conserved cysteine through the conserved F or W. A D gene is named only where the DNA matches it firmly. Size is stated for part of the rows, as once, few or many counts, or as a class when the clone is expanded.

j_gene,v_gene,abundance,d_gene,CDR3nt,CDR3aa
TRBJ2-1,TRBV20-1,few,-,TGCAGTGCTGTGCAGCGGACCTACAATGAGCAGTTCTTC,CSAVQRTYNEQFF
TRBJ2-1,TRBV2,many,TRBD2,TGTGCCAGCTGGGGCGGGGGTGAGCAGTTCTTC,CASWGGGEQFF
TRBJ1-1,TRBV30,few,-,TGTGCCTGGGTTTTCGGTTTGGGGGCGAACACTGAAGCTTTCTTT,CAWVFGLGANTEAFF
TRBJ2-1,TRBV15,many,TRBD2,TGTGCCACCAGCAGAGAGGCTAGCGGGAGCCTCAGCTCCTACAATGAGCAGTTCTTC,CATSREASGSLSSYNEQFF
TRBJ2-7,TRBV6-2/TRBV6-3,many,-,TGTGCCAGCAGTTACCGAATCTCAGGGGTCGGTTACGAGCAGTACTTC,CASSYRISGVGYEQYF
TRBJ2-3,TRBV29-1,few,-,TGCAGCGTGGTACCGACAGAAACCTACACAGATACGCAGTATTTT,CSVVPTETYTDTQYF
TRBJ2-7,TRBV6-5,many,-,TGTGCCAGCAGTTACAAGGCAGCCCGCTACGAGCAGTACTTC,CASSYKAARYEQYF
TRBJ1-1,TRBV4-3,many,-,TGCGCCAGCAGCCAAGATCTGGAGAACACTGAAGCTTTCTTT,CASSQDLENTEAFF
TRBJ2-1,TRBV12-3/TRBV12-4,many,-,TGTGCCAGCAGTCATGGGGGGTCCTACAATGAGCAGTTCTTC,CASSHGGSYNEQFF
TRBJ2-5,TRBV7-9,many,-,TGTGCCAGCAGCTTAGGATCTTCTCGCAGGGGCCAAGAGACCCAGTACTTC,CASSLGSSRRGQETQYF
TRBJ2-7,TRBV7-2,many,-,TGTGCCAGCAGCTTAGGGTTTCCCTACGAGCAGTACTTC,CASSLGFPYEQYF
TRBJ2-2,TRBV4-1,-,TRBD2,TGCGCCAGCAGCGCAAGGGCGGGGGGGAACACCGGGGAGCTGTTTTTT,CASSARAGGNTGELFF